This T cell receptor beta chain was captured in a study of blood T cells in healthy people across ages. The CDR3 loop spans 14 amino acids. Per germline, CDR1 SGHNT and CDR2 YYREEE (reference sequence). Trimming stripped 1 base from V and 7 bases from J, with 14 bases between. The authors ran a second PCR of about 6 to 11 cycles using a sample-barcoded 5' primer and a J-beta primer mix. MiXCR, applied by TCRdb to the 5' RACE reads, yields one record per CDR3 protein. The repertoire holds approximately 780,000 distinct CDR3 sequences, with around 25% as singletons. This clonotype was detected a few times. The data also belong to a second study, concerning T cells of mothers and their children. From that report: Donation was provided by three healthy Caucasian mothers along with their six children. Each child contributed approximately 3 million TCR beta CDR3 reads, while each mother contributed over 8 million.

The chain joins TRBV5-4 to TRBJ1-1; D gene ambiguous. The clonotype comes from a boy between 5 and 17 years old in good health. Sequencing used blood. CDR3 coding DNA: TGTGCCAGCAGCTTGCCAGGTACTTCAGATGAAGCTTTCTTT. This codes for CASSLPGTSDEAFF.